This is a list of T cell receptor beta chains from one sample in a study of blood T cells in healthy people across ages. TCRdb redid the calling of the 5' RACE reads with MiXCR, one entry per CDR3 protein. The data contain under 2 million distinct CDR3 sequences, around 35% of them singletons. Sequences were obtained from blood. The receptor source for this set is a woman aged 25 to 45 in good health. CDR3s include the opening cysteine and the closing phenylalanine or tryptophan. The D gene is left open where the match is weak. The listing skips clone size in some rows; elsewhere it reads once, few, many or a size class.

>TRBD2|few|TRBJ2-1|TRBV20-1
TGCAGTGCTAGAGATGCCTCGGCTAGCGGAAAAAATGAGCAGTTCTTC
CSARDASASGKNEQFF
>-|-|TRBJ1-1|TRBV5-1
TGCGCCAGCAGCTTGGGTGGGCGCAGATGGGACACTGAAGCTTTCTTT
CASSLGGRRWDTEAFF
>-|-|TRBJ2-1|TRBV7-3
TGTGCCAGCAGCTTACTATTAGGCTCCTACAATGAGCAGTTCTTC
CASSLLLGSYNEQFF
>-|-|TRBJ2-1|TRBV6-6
TGTGCCAGCGTCGGGACGGGACCAACCTACAATGAGCAGTTCTTC
CASVGTGPTYNEQFF
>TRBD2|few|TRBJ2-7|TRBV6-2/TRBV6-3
TGTGCCAGCTCCCGCTCCGGGACTACCTACGAGCAGTACTTC
CASSRSGTTYEQYF
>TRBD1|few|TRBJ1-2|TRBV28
TGTGCCAGCAGTTCCGGGACAGGGGGCGCTGGCTACACCTTC
CASSSGTGGAGYTF
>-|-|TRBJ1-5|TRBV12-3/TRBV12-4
TGTGCCAGCAGTTTAGGGACAAGACTTAATCAGCCCCAGCATTTT
CASSLGTRLNQPQHF
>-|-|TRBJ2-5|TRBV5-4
TGTGCCAGCGCAAATGGGGGGGCCGAGGAGACCCAGTACTTC
CASANGGAEETQYF
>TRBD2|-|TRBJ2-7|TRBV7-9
TGTGCCAGCAGCCGGTGGTCGGGAGGGTCTACCTACGAGCAGTACTTC
CASSRWSGGSTYEQYF
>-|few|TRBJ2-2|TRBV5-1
TGCGCCAGCAGCTTGAACAGGGAAAACACCGGGGAGCTGTTTTTT
CASSLNRENTGELFF
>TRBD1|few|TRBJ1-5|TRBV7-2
TGTGCCAGCAGCGGACAGGGGGCAGGTCAGCCCCAGCATTTT
CASSGQGAGQPQHF
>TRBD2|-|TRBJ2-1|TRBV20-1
TGCAGTGCTAGAGTGGGCCTAGCGGTCTACAATGAGCAGTTCTTC
CSARVGLAVYNEQFF
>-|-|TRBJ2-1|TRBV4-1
TGCGCCAGCAGCCAAGAGATCCAGGGTCCATGGGGGAATGAGCAGTTCTTC
CASSQEIQGPWGNEQFF
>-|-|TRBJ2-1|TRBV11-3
TGTGCCAGCAGCTTAAGGTATGGGAAAGGCAATGAGCAGTTCTTC
CASSLRYGKGNEQFF
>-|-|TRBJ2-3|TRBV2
TGTGCCAGCAGTGAGGCTCGCACAGATACGCAGTATTTT
CASSEARTDTQYF
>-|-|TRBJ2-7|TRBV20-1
TGCAGTGCCCCGGGACTGCGGGATTGGGACGAGCAGTACTTC
CSAPGLRDWDEQYF
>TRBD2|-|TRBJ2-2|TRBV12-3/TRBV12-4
TGTGCCAGCAGTAAAGCGGGAGACACCGGGGAGCTGTTTTTT
CASSKAGDTGELFF
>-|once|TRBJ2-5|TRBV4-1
TGCGCCAGTAGCCAACCGCGGAAGTACCAAGAGACCCAGTACTTC
CASSQPRKYQETQYF
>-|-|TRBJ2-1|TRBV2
TGTGCCAGCAGCTCCGGGAGAGCCTCCTACAATGAGCAGTTCTTC
CASSSGRASYNEQFF
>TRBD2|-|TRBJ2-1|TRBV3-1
TGTGCCAGCAGCCCGAAATGGTGGACTAGCCAAGACTCCTACAATGAGCAGTTCTTC
CASSPKWWTSQDSYNEQFF
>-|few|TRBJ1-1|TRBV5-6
TGTGCCAGCAGCTGGGGTGCCGGGGAAGCTTTCTTT
CASSWGAGEAFF
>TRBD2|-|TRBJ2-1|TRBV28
TGTGCCAGCAGTTCCGGGACTAGCGGGAGGCAGAAATCCAATGAGCAGTTCTTC
CASSSGTSGRQKSNEQFF
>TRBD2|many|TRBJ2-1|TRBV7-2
TGTGCCAGCAGCAGGGGACTAGCGGAGTACAATGAGCAGTTCTTC
CASSRGLAEYNEQFF
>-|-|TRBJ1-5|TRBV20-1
TGCAGTGCTAGTCCCACTACCGGGACCGACAATCATCCCCAGCATTTT
CSASPTTGTDNHPQHF
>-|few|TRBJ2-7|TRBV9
TGTGCCAGCAGCCCTCACAGGGAGAGGCCCTACGAGCAGTACTTC
CASSPHRERPYEQYF
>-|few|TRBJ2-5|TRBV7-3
TGTGCCAGCAGCTTGGTTGGTCCAGGGATGGGTGAGACCCAGTACTTC
CASSLVGPGMGETQYF
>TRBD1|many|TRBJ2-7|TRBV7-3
TGTGCCAGCAGCGTCGACAGGGACTACGAGCAGTACTTC
CASSVDRDYEQYF
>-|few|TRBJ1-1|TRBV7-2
TGTGCCAGCAGCTTCCCAGGAGTCCGGACTGAAGCTTTCTTT
CASSFPGVRTEAFF
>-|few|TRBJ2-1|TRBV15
TGTGCCACCAGCAGAGGGTCTGGGGGAACTTACAATGAGCAGTTCTTC
CATSRGSGGTYNEQFF
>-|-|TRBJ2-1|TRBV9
TGTGCCAGCAGCGGAGTTGTAGATGAGCAGTTCTTC
CASSGVVDEQFF
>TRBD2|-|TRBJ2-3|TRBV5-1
TGCGCCAGCAGCCGAATAGCGGGAGGGAGCACAGATACGCAGTATTTT
CASSRIAGGSTDTQYF
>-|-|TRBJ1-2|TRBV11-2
TGTGCCAGCAGCTCCCCTGACACCTTC
CASSSPDTF
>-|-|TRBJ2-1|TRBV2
TGTGCCAGCGGTGAAGGTAGCTCCTACAATGAGCAGTTCTTC
CASGEGSSYNEQFF
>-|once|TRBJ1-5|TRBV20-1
TGCAGTGCTAGCCCGGGCGGAGTAAAAAGGTCTCAGCCCCAGCATTTT
CSASPGGVKRSQPQHF
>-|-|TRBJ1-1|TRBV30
TGTGCCTGGAGTGTACGAGGAGGTCACGCTTTCTTT
CAWSVRGGHAFF
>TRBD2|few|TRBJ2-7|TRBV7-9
TGTGCCAGCAGCTTAGCTCTAGCGGGAGCCCGGAGCTACGAGCAGTACTTC
CASSLALAGARSYEQYF
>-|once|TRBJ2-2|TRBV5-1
TGCGCCAGCAGCTTCCCGACGGACACCGGGGAGCTGTTTTTT
CASSFPTDTGELFF
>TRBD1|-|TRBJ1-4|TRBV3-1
TGTGCCAGCAGCAAAGGGTCCAGGGGGCAGATTGAAAAACTGTTTTTT
CASSKGSRGQIEKLFF
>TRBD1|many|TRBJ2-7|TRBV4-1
TGCGCCAGCAGCTACTCTACCGGGACAGGGGCCTACGAGCAGTACTTC
CASSYSTGTGAYEQYF
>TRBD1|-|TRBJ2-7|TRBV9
TGTGCCAGCAGCGTAGGTGACAGGGTGGGGTACGAGCAGTACTTC
CASSVGDRVGYEQYF
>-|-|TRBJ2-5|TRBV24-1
TGTGCCACCAGTGATTCCAGGACAGAGGGAGAGACCCAGTACTTC
CATSDSRTEGETQYF
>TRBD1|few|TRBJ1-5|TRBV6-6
TGTGCCAGCAGTTACTCCAGGGACAGGGACAATCAGCCCCAGCATTTT
CASSYSRDRDNQPQHF
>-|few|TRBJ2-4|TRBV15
TGTGCCACCAGCAGATTCGCTGAGGGGGTAGGAAACATTCAGTACTTC
CATSRFAEGVGNIQYF
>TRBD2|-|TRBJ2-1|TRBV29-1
TGCAGTCTCGCTAGCGGGAGTTCTAGTGAGCAGTTCTTC
CSLASGSSSEQFF
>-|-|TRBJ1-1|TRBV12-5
TGTGCTAGTGGTTTGTCGACTGATCCTGAAGCTTTCTTT
CASGLSTDPEAFF
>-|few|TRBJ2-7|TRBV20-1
TGCAGTGCTAGAGGTCGAAGAGGGGGCTCCTACGAGCAGTACTTC
CSARGRRGGSYEQYF
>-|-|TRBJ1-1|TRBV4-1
TGCGCCAGCAGCCAAGATGGACCTCTGGTCACTGAAGCTTTCTTT
CASSQDGPLVTEAFF
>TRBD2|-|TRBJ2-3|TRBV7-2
TGTGCCAGCAGCTCACAGCGGGGGGTAGATACGCAGTATTTT
CASSSQRGVDTQYF
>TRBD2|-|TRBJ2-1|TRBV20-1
TGCAGTGCCATGATTAGCGGGGGCTCCTACAATGAGCAGTTCTTC
CSAMISGGSYNEQFF
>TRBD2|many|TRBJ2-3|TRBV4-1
TGCGCCAGCAGCCTTATAGCGGGGAGCACAGATACGCAGTATTTT
CASSLIAGSTDTQYF
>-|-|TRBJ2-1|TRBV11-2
TGTGCCAGCAGCCCTCCACCGGCAGGGCAGGCTGAGCAGTTCTTC
CASSPPPAGQAEQFF
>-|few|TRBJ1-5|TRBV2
TGTGCCAGCAGTGGCTCAGCCCAGGGGCCCCAGCATTTT
CASSGSAQGPQHF
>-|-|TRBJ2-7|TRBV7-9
TGTGCCAGCAGCTCGTCCTTACACTACTACGAGCAGTACTTC
CASSSSLHYYEQYF